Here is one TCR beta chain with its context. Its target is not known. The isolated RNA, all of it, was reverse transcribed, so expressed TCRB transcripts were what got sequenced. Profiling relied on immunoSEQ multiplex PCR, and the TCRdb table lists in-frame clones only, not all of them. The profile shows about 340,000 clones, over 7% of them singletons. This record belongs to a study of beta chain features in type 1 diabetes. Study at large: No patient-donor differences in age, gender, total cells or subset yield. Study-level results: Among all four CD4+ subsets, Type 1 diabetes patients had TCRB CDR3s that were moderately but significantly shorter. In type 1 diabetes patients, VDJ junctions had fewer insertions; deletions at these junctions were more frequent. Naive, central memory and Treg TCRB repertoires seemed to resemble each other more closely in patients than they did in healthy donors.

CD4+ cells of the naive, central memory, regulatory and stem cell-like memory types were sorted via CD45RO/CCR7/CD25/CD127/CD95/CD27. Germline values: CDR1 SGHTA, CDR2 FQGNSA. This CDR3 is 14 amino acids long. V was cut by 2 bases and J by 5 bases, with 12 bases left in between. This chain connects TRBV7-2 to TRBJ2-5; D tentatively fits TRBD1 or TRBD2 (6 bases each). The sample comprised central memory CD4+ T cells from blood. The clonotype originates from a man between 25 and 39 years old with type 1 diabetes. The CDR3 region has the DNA TGTGCCAGCAGCTTACGGGGGCCCGGGGAGACCCAGTACTTC. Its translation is CASSLRGPGETQYF. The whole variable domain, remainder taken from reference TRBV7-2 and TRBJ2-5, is GAGVSQSPSNKVTEKGKDVELRCDPISGHTALYWYRQSLGQGLEFLIYFQGNSAPDKSGLPSDRFSAERTGGSVSTLTIQRTQQEDSAVYLCASSLRGPGETQYFGPGTRLLVL.